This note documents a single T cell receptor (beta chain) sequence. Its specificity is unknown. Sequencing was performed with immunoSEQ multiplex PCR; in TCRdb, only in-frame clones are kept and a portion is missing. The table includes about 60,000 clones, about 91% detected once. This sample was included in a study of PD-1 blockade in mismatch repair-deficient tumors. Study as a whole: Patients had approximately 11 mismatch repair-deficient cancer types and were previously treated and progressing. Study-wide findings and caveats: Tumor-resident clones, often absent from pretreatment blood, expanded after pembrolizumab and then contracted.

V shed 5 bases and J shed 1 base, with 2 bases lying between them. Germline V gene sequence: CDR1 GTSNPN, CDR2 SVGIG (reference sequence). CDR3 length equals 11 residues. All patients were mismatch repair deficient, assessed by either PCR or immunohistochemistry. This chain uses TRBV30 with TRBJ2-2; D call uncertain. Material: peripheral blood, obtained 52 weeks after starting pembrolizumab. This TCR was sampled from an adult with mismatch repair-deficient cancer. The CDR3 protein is CAWGNTGELFF. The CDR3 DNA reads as TGTGCCTGGGGGAACACCGGGGAGCTGTTTTTT.